This is a list of T cell receptor beta chains from one sample in a study of T-cell reconstitution after alpha-beta-depleted transplantation in children. One entry per CDR3 protein results from TCRdb running MiXCR on the PCR reads. The repertoire holds about 540,000 distinct CDR3 sequences, with about 17% as singletons. The sequenced sample was PBMCs from the stem cell graft donor, obtained from the stem cell graft. The source of these receptors is a human donor who donated a stem cell graft to a child with acute lymphoblastic leukemia. CDR3s include the opening cysteine and the closing phenylalanine or tryptophan. D genes are given only for firm matches. Part of the rows lack a size; the others show once, few, many or a class for expanded clones.

d_call: NA
j_call: TRBJ1-1
clone_size: few
v_call: TRBV5-1
cdr3_nt: TGCGCCAGCAGCATTGGCCCCAAGGACAGCGAGCGGACTTTCTTT
cdr3_aa: CASSIGPKDSERTFF

d_call: NA
j_call: TRBJ2-3
clone_size: NA
v_call: TRBV12-3/TRBV12-4
cdr3_nt: TGTGCCAGCGGATCTCTTACAGCGGGCGGCACAGATACGCAGTATTTT
cdr3_aa: CASGSLTAGGTDTQYF

d_call: NA
j_call: TRBJ1-1
clone_size: NA
v_call: TRBV12-3/TRBV12-4
cdr3_nt: TGTGCCAGTCAGGGCAGGTCGCTCACTGAAGCTTTCTTT
cdr3_aa: CASQGRSLTEAFF

d_call: NA
j_call: TRBJ1-1
clone_size: NA
v_call: TRBV7-9
cdr3_nt: TGTGCCAGCAACCCATTCGGGGCCGTTTCCACTGAAGCTTTCTTT
cdr3_aa: CASNPFGAVSTEAFF

d_call: TRBD1
j_call: TRBJ1-4
clone_size: few
v_call: TRBV5-6
cdr3_nt: TGTGCCAGCAGCTCCCGGGACAGGACGCAAAAACTGTTTTTT
cdr3_aa: CASSSRDRTQKLFF

d_call: TRBD2
j_call: TRBJ2-2
clone_size: NA
v_call: TRBV12-3/TRBV12-4
cdr3_nt: TGTGCCAGCAGTGCTCGGACTAGCGGGCCCACCGGGGAGCTGTTTTTT
cdr3_aa: CASSARTSGPTGELFF

d_call: NA
j_call: TRBJ1-1
clone_size: NA
v_call: TRBV5-1
cdr3_nt: TGCGCCAGCAGCTTGGACGGACAGCATTACACTGAAGCTTTCTTT
cdr3_aa: CASSLDGQHYTEAFF

d_call: TRBD2
j_call: TRBJ2-1
clone_size: NA
v_call: TRBV15
cdr3_nt: TGTGCCACCAGCACTAGCGGGAGAGATGAGCAGTTCTTC
cdr3_aa: CATSTSGRDEQFF

d_call: NA
j_call: TRBJ1-1
clone_size: NA
v_call: TRBV5-5
cdr3_nt: TGTGCCAGCAGCTTGGGTCGGGACAACCCTGAAGCTTTCTTT
cdr3_aa: CASSLGRDNPEAFF

d_call: NA
j_call: TRBJ1-4
clone_size: few
v_call: TRBV27
cdr3_nt: TGTGCCAGCAGTTTAGAGGGAAGGACTAATGAAAAACTGTTTTTT
cdr3_aa: CASSLEGRTNEKLFF

d_call: NA
j_call: TRBJ2-7
clone_size: NA
v_call: TRBV7-8
cdr3_nt: TGTGCCAGCAGCTTATCGGGTCTAGGGGCATCGGGCGAGCAGTACTTC
cdr3_aa: CASSLSGLGASGEQYF

d_call: NA
j_call: TRBJ2-7
clone_size: few
v_call: TRBV27
cdr3_nt: TGTGCCAGCAGTGAGGGACAGCTGGGGGGGTACGAGCAGTACTTC
cdr3_aa: CASSEGQLGGYEQYF

d_call: TRBD2
j_call: TRBJ2-3
clone_size: few
v_call: TRBV24-1
cdr3_nt: TGTGCCACCAGTGGGCTAGCGGGAGACACAGATACGCAGTATTTT
cdr3_aa: CATSGLAGDTDTQYF

d_call: NA
j_call: TRBJ2-5
clone_size: many
v_call: TRBV7-9
cdr3_nt: TGTGCCAGCAGCTTACTATTGGAGACCCAGTACTTC
cdr3_aa: CASSLLLETQYF

d_call: NA
j_call: TRBJ1-1
clone_size: NA
v_call: TRBV20-1
cdr3_nt: TGCAGTGCTAGCCCAAGTTTCACTGAAGCTTTCTTT
cdr3_aa: CSASPSFTEAFF

d_call: NA
j_call: TRBJ1-4
clone_size: NA
v_call: TRBV5-4
cdr3_nt: TGTGCCAGCAGCTCCCCCTTGACGAGGGGAAAACTGTTTTTT
cdr3_aa: CASSSPLTRGKLFF

d_call: TRBD1
j_call: TRBJ2-3
clone_size: few
v_call: TRBV3-1
cdr3_nt: TGTGCCAGCAGCCAAGTCGGGACAGCCTTTACAGATACGCAGTATTTT
cdr3_aa: CASSQVGTAFTDTQYF

d_call: NA
j_call: TRBJ2-1
clone_size: NA
v_call: TRBV11-3
cdr3_nt: TGTGCCAGCAGCTCAGCCCCTAGTGGCGCTGAGCAGTTCTTC
cdr3_aa: CASSSAPSGAEQFF

d_call: NA
j_call: TRBJ1-2
clone_size: few
v_call: TRBV9
cdr3_nt: TGTGCCAGCAGCGTAGACAGGGCTTATGGCTACACCTTC
cdr3_aa: CASSVDRAYGYTF

d_call: NA
j_call: TRBJ1-4
clone_size: many
v_call: TRBV12-3/TRBV12-4
cdr3_nt: TGCGCCAGCAGCTTGAGAGGGGCTAACGAAAAACTGTTTTTT
cdr3_aa: CASSLRGANEKLFF

d_call: NA
j_call: TRBJ2-3
clone_size: few
v_call: TRBV7-9
cdr3_nt: TGTGCCAGCAGCACGACAGGGGAGGGAGATACGCAGTATTTT
cdr3_aa: CASSTTGEGDTQYF

d_call: NA
j_call: TRBJ2-2
clone_size: few
v_call: TRBV7-3
cdr3_nt: TGTGCCAGCAGCCTCTTGTTGGGATCCACCGGGGAGCTGTTTTTT
cdr3_aa: CASSLLLGSTGELFF

d_call: NA
j_call: TRBJ1-1
clone_size: NA
v_call: TRBV11-2
cdr3_nt: TGTGCCAGCAGACTATATTCGTTGACAGGGAACACTGAAGCTTTCTTT
cdr3_aa: CASRLYSLTGNTEAFF

d_call: TRBD2
j_call: TRBJ2-1
clone_size: few
v_call: TRBV19
cdr3_nt: TGTGCCAGTAGCGTGGTAGCGGGAGGTTACAATGAGCAGTTCTTC
cdr3_aa: CASSVVAGGYNEQFF

d_call: NA
j_call: TRBJ1-1
clone_size: NA
v_call: TRBV20-1
cdr3_nt: TGCAGTGTGAGACAGATGAACACTGAAGCTTTCTTT
cdr3_aa: CSVRQMNTEAFF

d_call: TRBD1
j_call: TRBJ2-2
clone_size: NA
v_call: TRBV5-1
cdr3_nt: TGCGCCAGCAGCGGCGCCGGGACAGGGAGCACCGGGGAGCTGTTTTTT
cdr3_aa: CASSGAGTGSTGELFF

d_call: TRBD2
j_call: TRBJ2-3
clone_size: many
v_call: TRBV12-3/TRBV12-4
cdr3_nt: TGTGCCAGCAGTCGGCCCGGGGGGGGCACAGATACGCAGTATTTT
cdr3_aa: CASSRPGGGTDTQYF

d_call: TRBD1
j_call: TRBJ2-7
clone_size: NA
v_call: TRBV20-1
cdr3_nt: TGCAGTGCTCCCCTAAAGGGGACAGGGCTTTCCTACGAGCAGTACTTC
cdr3_aa: CSAPLKGTGLSYEQYF

d_call: TRBD1
j_call: TRBJ1-3
clone_size: NA
v_call: TRBV5-1
cdr3_nt: TGCGCCAGCAGCGCGGTCTCACAGGGGTATGGAAACACCATATATTTT
cdr3_aa: CASSAVSQGYGNTIYF

d_call: TRBD2
j_call: TRBJ2-7
clone_size: few
v_call: TRBV19
cdr3_nt: TGTGCCAGTGGACTAGCGTTCTCCTACGAGCAGTACTTC
cdr3_aa: CASGLAFSYEQYF

d_call: NA
j_call: TRBJ1-2
clone_size: NA
v_call: TRBV6-6
cdr3_nt: TGTGCCAGCAGCCGACGGATTTCGGGCTACACCTTC
cdr3_aa: CASSRRISGYTF

d_call: NA
j_call: TRBJ2-7
clone_size: NA
v_call: TRBV7-9
cdr3_nt: TGTGCCAGCAGCTTGGCCTTCGGAAGGAATGCCTACGAGCAGTACTTC
cdr3_aa: CASSLAFGRNAYEQYF

d_call: NA
j_call: TRBJ1-2
clone_size: NA
v_call: TRBV6-5
cdr3_nt: TGTGCCAGCAGTTATTCCGACAGAACCTTCTATGGCTACACCTTC
cdr3_aa: CASSYSDRTFYGYTF

d_call: NA
j_call: TRBJ1-5
clone_size: NA
v_call: TRBV4-1
cdr3_nt: TGCGCCAGCAGCCAGTGGTTGGGGGCGAATCAGCCCCAGCATTTT
cdr3_aa: CASSQWLGANQPQHF

d_call: TRBD2
j_call: TRBJ2-2
clone_size: NA
v_call: TRBV5-1
cdr3_nt: TGCGCCAGCAGCTTGGGGACTAGCGGGAACCCCTATAACACCGGGGAGCTGTTTTTT
cdr3_aa: CASSLGTSGNPYNTGELFF

d_call: NA
j_call: TRBJ1-2
clone_size: NA
v_call: TRBV20-1
cdr3_nt: TGCAGTGTTTGGGACACGTTCTATGGCTACACCTTC
cdr3_aa: CSVWDTFYGYTF

d_call: NA
j_call: TRBJ2-7
clone_size: medium-sized
v_call: TRBV9
cdr3_nt: TGTGCCAGCAGCCTTCGGGGATCCGCCTCCTACGAGCAGTACTTC
cdr3_aa: CASSLRGSASYEQYF

d_call: TRBD2
j_call: TRBJ2-1
clone_size: NA
v_call: TRBV2
cdr3_nt: TGTGCCAGCAGTGGGAGCGGGAAGGTTTACAATGAGCAGTTCTTC
cdr3_aa: CASSGSGKVYNEQFF

d_call: NA
j_call: TRBJ2-7
clone_size: NA
v_call: TRBV20-1
cdr3_nt: TGCAGTGCTCGAGGGGGGATCGAGCAGTACTTC
cdr3_aa: CSARGGIEQYF

d_call: TRBD1
j_call: TRBJ2-1
clone_size: few
v_call: TRBV12-5
cdr3_nt: TGTGCTAGTGGGACCACAGGGGAAGAGCAGTTCTTC
cdr3_aa: CASGTTGEEQFF

d_call: NA
j_call: TRBJ2-3
clone_size: NA
v_call: TRBV7-3
cdr3_nt: TGTGCCAGCAGCTTAAAACCGCGCGGGACTAGCACAGATACGCAGTATTTT
cdr3_aa: CASSLKPRGTSTDTQYF

d_call: TRBD1
j_call: TRBJ1-5
clone_size: many
v_call: TRBV27
cdr3_nt: TGTGCCAGCAGTTTATCAGGGGGCAGTCAGCCCCAGCATTTT
cdr3_aa: CASSLSGGSQPQHF

d_call: NA
j_call: TRBJ2-7
clone_size: NA
v_call: TRBV5-1
cdr3_nt: TGCGCCAGCAGCCTGTCCGGGTCCGTGTACGAGCAGTACTTC
cdr3_aa: CASSLSGSVYEQYF

d_call: NA
j_call: TRBJ1-6
clone_size: few
v_call: TRBV18
cdr3_nt: TGTGCCAGCTCACCACCGGCGGGGAATTCACCCCTCCACTTT
cdr3_aa: CASSPPAGNSPLHF

d_call: NA
j_call: TRBJ2-7
clone_size: NA
v_call: TRBV7-2
cdr3_nt: TGTGCCAGCAGCTTAGGCATCGCCATCTCCTACGAGCAGTACTTC
cdr3_aa: CASSLGIAISYEQYF

d_call: TRBD2
j_call: TRBJ2-3
clone_size: NA
v_call: TRBV15
cdr3_nt: TGTGCCACCAGTCTCGGACTAGCGGGGTACACAGATACGCAGTATTTT
cdr3_aa: CATSLGLAGYTDTQYF

d_call: NA
j_call: TRBJ2-7
clone_size: few
v_call: TRBV10-3
cdr3_nt: TGTGCCATCAGTCATAGTGGGGACTACGAGCAGTACTTC
cdr3_aa: CAISHSGDYEQYF

d_call: NA
j_call: TRBJ1-5
clone_size: NA
v_call: TRBV6-1
cdr3_nt: TGTGCCAGCAGTGACCCCGGGCAGCCCCAGCATTTT
cdr3_aa: CASSDPGQPQHF

d_call: TRBD1
j_call: TRBJ1-6
clone_size: few
v_call: TRBV29-1
cdr3_nt: TGCAGCGTTGAGGCATCAGGGGGGCCCCTCCACTTT
cdr3_aa: CSVEASGGPLHF

d_call: TRBD2
j_call: TRBJ2-2
clone_size: NA
v_call: TRBV9
cdr3_nt: TGTGCCAGCAGCCAAGTGGCGGGAGTGGCCGGGGAGCTGTTTTTT
cdr3_aa: CASSQVAGVAGELFF